Listed here are 2 T cell receptor beta chains from one sample, sequenced in a study of identical twins. Each CDR3 protein gets one entry after TCRdb re-called the 5' RACE reads with MiXCR. The table has approximately 410,000 distinct CDR3 sequences, around 20% seen once; the top ten hold roughly an eighth. The sample was naive T cells sorted from blood. These receptors were taken from a middle-aged man in good health.

This clonotype was recorded a few times. The chain recombines TRBV6-1 with TRBJ2-7; D perhaps matches TRBD2 (6 bases). The germline V gene encodes CDR1 MNHNS and CDR2 SASEGT. The CDR3 spans 14 residues. The V and J ends lost 5 bases and 9 bases respectively, with 20 bases between them. CDR3 DNA: TGTGCCAGCAGTCCTTCGACTAGTTTCTCCGTGCAGTACTTC. Amino acids: CASSPSTSFSVQYF.

This clonotype showed up many times. An end of the junction differs from the germline gene, which may be a read error. The V and J genes are TRBV5-5 and TRBJ2-2; D could derive from TRBD1 or TRBD2 (5 bases each). The length of the CDR3 is 15 residues. In germline, CDR1 is SGHKS, CDR2 YYEKEE (reference sequence). CDR3 region: CASSLGGENTGELFF. The CDR3 DNA is TGTGCCAGCAGCTTGGGAGGGGAGAACACCGGGGAGTTGTTTTTT.